This is a list of T cell receptor beta chains from one sample in a study of blood T cell repertoires in COVID-19. The repertoire was sequenced with immunoSEQ multiplex PCR; TCRdb's copy has only in-frame clones and lacks some. Of 250,000 to 300,000 clones in the sample, about nine tenths are singletons; the top ten hold roughly 5.9%. The sample taken for sequencing was peripheral blood. The receptors come from a woman between 50 and 59 years old with COVID-19, enrolled during active disease. CDR3s include the opening cysteine and the closing phenylalanine or tryptophan. A D gene is named only where the DNA matches it firmly. Clone size, where shown, is once, few, many, or a class for clones that have expanded.

V,size,D,J,DNA,CDR3
TRBV4-1,once,NA,TRBJ2-7,TGCGCCAGCAGCCAAGCAGTAACCTACGAGCAGTACTTC,CASSQAVTYEQYF
TRBV7-8,NA,NA,TRBJ1-4,TGTGCCAGCAGCTTAGCCGGACAGCTTAAACGAGGAAAACTGTTTTTT,CASSLAGQLKRGKLFF
TRBV5-5,NA,TRBD1,TRBJ1-6,TGTGCCAGCAGCTCCCGGGGACAGGGGGTCAATTCACCCCTCCACTTT,CASSSRGQGVNSPLHF
TRBV19,NA,NA,TRBJ2-1,TGTGCCAGTAGTATAGCGACAGACAATGAGCAGTTCTTC,CASSIATDNEQFF
TRBV4-2,NA,TRBD2,TRBJ2-1,TGTGCCAGCAGCCAAGAGGGGGGGACTCCTAGTGAGCAGTTCTTC,CASSQEGGTPSEQFF
TRBV6-5,NA,NA,TRBJ2-4,TGTGCCAGCAGTTTCCAGGGAGGAAACATTCAGTACTTC,CASSFQGGNIQYF
TRBV6-5,NA,NA,TRBJ2-3,TGTGCCAGCAGTTATTCCAATACGCAGTATTTT,CASSYSNTQYF
TRBV3-1/TRBV3-2,NA,NA,TRBJ1-1,TGTGCCAGCAGCCCAAGCCAGCAGAGGAGCACTGAAGCTTTCTTT,CASSPSQQRSTEAFF
TRBV9,once,NA,TRBJ1-2,TGTGCCAGCAGCGTTCCGGGGTATGGCTACACCTTC,CASSVPGYGYTF
TRBV4-2,NA,NA,TRBJ1-6,TGTGCCAGCAGCCCCTCGACCGGTTTCGGGGGTTCACCCCTCCACTTT,CASSPSTGFGGSPLHF
TRBV12-3/TRBV12-4,once,NA,TRBJ2-3,TGTGCCAGCAGTTTCGGGTCCACAGATACGCAGTATTTT,CASSFGSTDTQYF
TRBV6-1,NA,TRBD2,TRBJ2-1,TGTGCCAGCAGTGAAAGCACTAGCGGGAGGCGCAATGAGCAGTTCTTC,CASSESTSGRRNEQFF
TRBV19,NA,TRBD2,TRBJ2-2,TGTGCCAGTAGTAAAGCGGGACTAGCGGGAGTTGCCGGGGAGCTGTTTTTT,CASSKAGLAGVAGELFF
TRBV15,NA,TRBD1,TRBJ1-6,TGTGCCACCAGCAGAGGGACAGGGGGAGGTTCACCCCTCCACTTT,CATSRGTGGGSPLHF
TRBV3-1/TRBV3-2,once,NA,TRBJ2-3,TGTGCCAGCAGCCCCCCCGCGGCTGCTACGCAGTATTTT,CASSPPAAATQYF
TRBV15,NA,NA,TRBJ1-2,TGTGCCACCAGCAGAGATCGGACACATGGCTACACCTTC,CATSRDRTHGYTF
TRBV5-1,NA,TRBD1,TRBJ1-1,TGCGCCAGCCAGCCCAGGGCCCTGGGGACAGTGAACACTGAAGCTTTCTTT,CASQPRALGTVNTEAFF
TRBV30,NA,NA,TRBJ2-2,TGTGCCTGGGATACGAGTTGGGGGCTTGGCACCGGGGAGCTGTTTTTT,CAWDTSWGLGTGELFF
TRBV23-1,NA,NA,TRBJ1-2,TGCGCCAGCAGTCAAGAAACAGGACCCTCCTTC,CASSQETGPSF
TRBV10-3,NA,TRBD2,TRBJ2-1,TGTGCCATTGGGCGGGGGGACGAGCAGTTCTTC,CAIGRGDEQFF
TRBV19,NA,TRBD1,TRBJ2-7,TGTGCCACCTCATTTCCGGGACAGCAACACTTC,CATSFPGQQHF
TRBV6-6,few,NA,TRBJ2-5,TGTGCCAGCAGTTACTCGGAGCAGGGTCGAGAGACCCAGTACTTC,CASSYSEQGRETQYF